This T cell receptor (beta chain) was sequenced for a study of identical twins. Per the germline V gene, CDR1 is SGDLS and CDR2 is YYNGEE. The V end lost 0 bases, the J end lost 2 bases, and 4 bases lay between the germline ends. The CDR3 runs to 13 residues. TCRdb used MiXCR to reprocess the 5' RACE reads, holding one entry per CDR3 protein. The data contain 450,000 to 600,000 distinct CDR3 sequences, 20% to 25% of them seen just once; the ten biggest clones take up roughly 0.5%. This same sample was also taken into another study, of yellow fever vaccine responses in identical twins.

The chain is built from TRBV9 and TRBJ2-3; D gene unclear. Sequencing was done on a sample of CD4+ T cells sorted from blood. The sequence was collected from a woman between 18 and 29 years old in good health. DNA for the CDR3: TGTGCCAGCAGCGTAGCTATCACAGATACGCAGTATTTT. As protein: CASSVAITDTQYF.